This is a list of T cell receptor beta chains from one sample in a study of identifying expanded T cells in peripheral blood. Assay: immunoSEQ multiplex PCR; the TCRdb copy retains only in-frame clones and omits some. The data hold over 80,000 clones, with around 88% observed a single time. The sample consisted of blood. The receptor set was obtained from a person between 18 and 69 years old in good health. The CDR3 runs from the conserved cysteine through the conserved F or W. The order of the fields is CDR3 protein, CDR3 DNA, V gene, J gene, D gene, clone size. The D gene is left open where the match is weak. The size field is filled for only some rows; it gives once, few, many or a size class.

CASTTLTGRKNSPLHF,TGTGCCAGCACCACATTAACGGGACGGAAAAATTCACCCCTCCACTTT,TRBV7-9,TRBJ1-6,NA,NA
CASSRDPLAYEQYF,TGTGCCAGCAGCCGGGACCCTTTGGCCTACGAGCAGTACTTC,TRBV27,TRBJ2-7,NA,NA
CASSQAHLGADTQYF,TGCGCCAGCAGCCAAGCCCACCTTGGGGCAGATACGCAGTATTTT,TRBV4-3,TRBJ2-3,NA,NA
CASSPPTPMNTEAFF,TGTGCCAGCTCACCACCAACACCTATGAACACTGAAGCTTTCTTT,TRBV18,TRBJ1-1,NA,NA
CASSFGQGMAGELFF,TGTGCCAGCAGCTTCGGACAGGGGATGGCCGGGGAGCTGTTTTTT,TRBV7-2,TRBJ2-2,TRBD1,NA
CASSELDDNEQFF,TGTGCCAGCAGTGAATTGGACGACAATGAGCAGTTCTTC,TRBV6-1,TRBJ2-1,NA,once
CASSDLFLRADDEQYF,TGTGCCAGCAGCGACCTGTTCCTCCGGGCGGACGACGAGCAGTACTTC,TRBV7-9,TRBJ2-7,NA,NA
CASSWDSSNQPQHF,TGTGCCTCGAGCTGGGACAGCTCAAATCAGCCCCAGCATTTT,TRBV10-3,TRBJ1-5,TRBD1,once
CASSPNTNRGTDTQYF,TGTGCCAGCAGCCCAAACACCAACAGGGGAACAGATACGCAGTATTTT,TRBV7-6,TRBJ2-3,TRBD1,NA
CASSPGTGRNTEAFF,TGTGCCAGCTCACCAGGGACGGGACGGAACACTGAAGCTTTCTTT,TRBV18,TRBJ1-1,NA,NA
CASSFSQGWRGKLFF,TGTGCCAGCAGCTTTTCTCAGGGTTGGAGAGGAAAACTGTTTTTT,TRBV7-9,TRBJ1-4,NA,NA
CASSLVGGLAGGGSEQFF,TGTGCCAGCAGCTTAGTGGGAGGGCTAGCGGGGGGCGGAAGTGAGCAGTTCTTC,TRBV11-2,TRBJ2-1,TRBD2,NA
CASSQSWDEQYF,TGTGCCAGCAGCCAGTCATGGGACGAGCAGTACTTC,TRBV14,TRBJ2-7,NA,few
CASRGQPQETQYF,TGCGCCAGCAGGGGACAGCCCCAAGAGACCCAGTACTTC,TRBV5-1,TRBJ2-5,TRBD1,NA
CASSWASGANVLTF,TGCGCCAGCAGCTGGGCATCTGGGGCCAACGTCCTGACTTTC,TRBV5-1,TRBJ2-6,NA,NA
CASSWNRGRWTEAFF,TGTGCCAGCAGTTGGAATCGAGGGCGATGGACTGAAGCTTTCTTT,TRBV6-5,TRBJ1-1,NA,NA
CASSTWRDRENQPQHF,TGTGCCAGTAGTACCTGGAGGGACAGGGAAAATCAGCCCCAGCATTTT,TRBV19,TRBJ1-5,TRBD1,NA
CAWSGTYMSGANVLTF,TGTGCCTGGAGTGGGACCTATATGTCTGGGGCCAACGTCCTGACTTTC,TRBV30,TRBJ2-6,NA,once
CASSESSGQETQYF,TGCGCCAGCAGTGAGTCCTCGGGACAAGAGACCCAGTACTTC,TRBV10-1,TRBJ2-5,NA,NA
CAWSRGQNTGELFF,TGTGCCTGGAGTAGGGGGCAGAACACCGGGGAGCTGTTTTTT,TRBV30,TRBJ2-2,TRBD1,NA
CASNGQGGDTEAFF,TGTGCCAGCAATGGACAGGGGGGGGACACTGAAGCTTTCTTT,TRBV2,TRBJ1-1,TRBD1,NA
CASSRGAAYEQYF,TGTGCCAGCAGCCGCGGGGCGGCCTACGAGCAGTACTTC,TRBV6-5,TRBJ2-7,NA,NA
CASSVQWTQETQYF,TGTGCCAGCAGCGTTCAGTGGACTCAAGAGACCCAGTACTTC,TRBV9,TRBJ2-5,NA,NA
CASSPRGLYGTGAASDNSPLHF,TGTGCCAGCTCACCACGGGGGTTGTATGGGACAGGCGCCGCTTCGGATAATTCACCCCTCCACTTT,TRBV18,TRBJ1-6,TRBD1,NA